The 9 T cell receptor beta chains listed next were all sequenced from one sample in a study of response to subunit inactivated influenza vaccine. From the RT-PCR reads, TCRdb called clonotypes with MiXCR, one entry per CDR3 protein. The sample carries fewer than 700,000 distinct CDR3 sequences, around 13% recorded once. The sequencing used PBMCs from blood, collected more than 35 days after vaccination. These receptors were obtained from a middle-aged man who received an inactivated influenza vaccine.

In its sample, this clonotype was seen many times. The genes are TRBV29-1 and TRBJ2-7; 7 positions match TRBD1. After removal of 6 bases from V and 1 base from J, the junction contained 9 bases not matched to a gene. Germline CDR1 SQVTM, CDR2 ANQGSEA. There are 14 residues in the CDR3. The CDR3 loop reads CSVVTQGKSYEQYF. The CDR3 coding sequence is TGCAGCGTCGTTACACAGGGGAAATCCTACGAGCAGTACTTC.

The chain employs TRBV29-1 and TRBJ2-1, with 9 bases identical to TRBD1. Germline loops: CDR1 SQVTM, CDR2 ANQGSEA. Germline trimming cut 8 bases from V and 8 bases from J; bases unmatched to any gene: 10. There are 13 residues in the CDR3. CDR3: CSRGTGRLDEQFF. CDR3 sequence (DNA): TGCAGCAGGGGGACAGGGAGATTGGATGAGCAGTTCTTC.

This clonotype was counted a few times. V is TRBV7-9 and J is TRBJ2-3, with 8 bases lining up with TRBD2. The CDR3 loop spans 14 amino acids. Germline V CDR1 and CDR2: SEHNR, FQNEAQ (reference sequence). The V and J ends lost 4 bases and 5 bases, in that order; junction bases with no gene match: 5. The CDR3 is CASSSPGGLDTQYF. The CDR3 nucleotides read TGTGCCAGCAGCTCCCCGGGAGGGCTAGATACGCAGTATTTT. Full variable domain (missing parts from reference TRBV7-9 and TRBJ2-3): DTGVSQNPRHKITKRGQNVTFRCDPISEHNRLYWYRQTLGQGPEFLTYFQNEAQLEKSRLLSDRFSAERPKGSFSTLEIQRTEQGDSAMYLCASSSPGGLDTQYFGPGTRLTVL.

This clonotype was observed a handful of times. This chain's CDR3 is CASTQGEGEQYF. CDR3 coding DNA: TGTGCCAGCACCCAGGGGGAAGGCGAGCAGTACTTC. The chain is built from TRBV3-1 and TRBJ2-7, with 7 bases lining up with TRBD1. The CDR3 has 12 amino acids. Germline V gene lookup returns CDR1 LGHDT and CDR2 YNNKEL (reference sequence). The junction had 6 bases not matched to a gene; V was cut back by 7 bases and J by 6 bases.

In DNA form, the CDR3 reads TGCAGTGCTAGAGTCGGGACCTATGGCTACACCTTC. This translates into CSARVGTYGYTF. This rearrangement joins TRBV20-1 to TRBJ1-2, with D perhaps TRBD1 (5 bases). V was cut by 1 base and J by 4 bases, with 7 bases left in between. The CDR3 extends over 12 amino acids. Per the germline V gene, CDR1 is DFQATT and CDR2 is SNEGSKA (reference sequence).

Ten or more counts support this clonotype. This chain joins TRBV10-2 and TRBJ2-6; 8 nucleotides align to TRBD1. The CDR3 length is 19 residues. Germline CDR1 is WSHSY and CDR2 is SAAADI. Trimming at V came to 6 bases and at J to 2 bases, leaving 15 bases not matched to a gene. As DNA, the CDR3 is TGCGCCAGCAGAGACAATCTCGGACAGGGATTGGCTGGGGCCAACGTCCTGACTTTC. Protein: CASRDNLGQGLAGANVLTF.

There are a few counts of this clonotype. The CDR3 DNA is TGCAGTGCCAGGTCGGTGGACACCCGAGATCAGCCCCAGCATTTT. Translated, it gives CSARSVDTRDQPQHF. This sequence joins TRBV20-1 and TRBJ1-5, with D tentatively TRBD1 (5 bases). V was trimmed by 6 bases and J by 5 bases, leaving 20 bases between them. The CDR3 sequence is 15 residues long. Looked up from germline, CDR1 is DFQATT and CDR2 is SNEGSKA (reference sequence).

This CDR3 reads CASSESWGYEQYF. The CDR3, as DNA: TGTGCCAGCAGCGAAAGTTGGGGGTACGAGCAGTACTTC. The V and J genes are TRBV7-2 and TRBJ2-7; the D gene could be TRBD1 or TRBD2 (5 bases each). Trimming took 5 bases from V and 4 from J, leaving 12 bases between them. The CDR3 has 13 residues. Per the germline V gene, CDR1 is SGHTA and CDR2 is FQGNSA.

The chain recombines TRBV12-3 or TRBV12-4 with TRBJ2-2; 15 positions match TRBD2. The CDR3 is made up of 16 amino acids. Trimming took 5 bases from V and 6 from J; bases not matched to a gene: 4. This chain's CDR3 is CASSRRTSGGAGELFF. Written as DNA, the CDR3 is TGTGCCAGCAGTCGTCGGACTAGCGGGGGGGCCGGGGAGCTGTTTTTT.